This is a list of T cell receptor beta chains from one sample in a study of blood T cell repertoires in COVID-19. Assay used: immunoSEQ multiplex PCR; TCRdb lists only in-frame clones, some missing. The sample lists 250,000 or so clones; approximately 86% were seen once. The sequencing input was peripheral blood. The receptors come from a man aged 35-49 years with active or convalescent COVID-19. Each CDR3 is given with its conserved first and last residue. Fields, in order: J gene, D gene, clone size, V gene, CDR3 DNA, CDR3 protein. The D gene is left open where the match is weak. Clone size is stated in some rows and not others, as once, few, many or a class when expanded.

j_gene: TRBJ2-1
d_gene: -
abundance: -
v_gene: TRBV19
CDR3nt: TGTGCCAGTAGTCCGGCGAGGCATGAGCAGTTCTTC
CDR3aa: CASSPARHEQFF

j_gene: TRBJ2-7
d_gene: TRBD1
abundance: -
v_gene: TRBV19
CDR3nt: TGTGCCAGTAGTATACCGGGACAGGGACGTCACGAGCAGTACTTC
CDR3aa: CASSIPGQGRHEQYF

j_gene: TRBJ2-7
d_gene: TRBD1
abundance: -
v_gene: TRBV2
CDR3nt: TGTGCCAGCAGCCAGGACAGGGCGAACTACGAGCAGTACTTC
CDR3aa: CASSQDRANYEQYF

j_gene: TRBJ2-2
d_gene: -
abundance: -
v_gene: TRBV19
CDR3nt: TGTGCCAGTAGTATGGCTTCGAACATCAACACCGGGGAGCTGTTTTTT
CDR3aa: CASSMASNINTGELFF

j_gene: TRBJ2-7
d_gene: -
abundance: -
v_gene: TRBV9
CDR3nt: TGTGCCAGCAGCGTAGACCAGACCTACGAGCAGTACTTC
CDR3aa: CASSVDQTYEQYF

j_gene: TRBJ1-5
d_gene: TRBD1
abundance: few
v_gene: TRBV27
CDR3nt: TGTGCCAGCAGAGGACAGGCCATGGGTCAGCCCCAGCATTTT
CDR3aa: CASRGQAMGQPQHF

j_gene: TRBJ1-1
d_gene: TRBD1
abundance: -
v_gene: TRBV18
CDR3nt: TGTGCCAGCTCACCTGTGACAGGGGCGATAAACACTGAAGCTTTCTTT
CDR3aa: CASSPVTGAINTEAFF

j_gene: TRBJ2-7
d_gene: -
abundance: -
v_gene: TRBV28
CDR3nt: TGTGCCAGCAGCAATTCGCTAGGGGGTACGAGCCCCTTC
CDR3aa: CASSNSLGGTSPF

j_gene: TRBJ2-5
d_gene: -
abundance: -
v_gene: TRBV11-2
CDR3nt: TGTGCCAGCAGCTTAGGAGAGGGGACCCAGTACTTC
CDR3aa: CASSLGEGTQYF

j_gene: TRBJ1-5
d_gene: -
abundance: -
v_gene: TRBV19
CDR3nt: TGTGCCAGTAGCAGAACGGGGGATCAGCCCCAGCATTTT
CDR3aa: CASSRTGDQPQHF

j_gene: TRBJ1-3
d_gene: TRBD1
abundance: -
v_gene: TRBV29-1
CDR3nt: TGCAGCGTCGACAGGGCCCCTGGAAACACCATATATTTT
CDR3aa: CSVDRAPGNTIYF

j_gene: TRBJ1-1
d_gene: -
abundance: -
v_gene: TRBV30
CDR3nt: TGTGCCTGGAGCGAAACAGGTTATAGCACTGAAGCTTTCTTT
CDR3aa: CAWSETGYSTEAFF

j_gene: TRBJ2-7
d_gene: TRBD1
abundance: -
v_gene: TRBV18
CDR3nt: TGTGCCAGCTCCCACGGACAGGGGGCGAAATACGAGCAGTACTTC
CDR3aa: CASSHGQGAKYEQYF

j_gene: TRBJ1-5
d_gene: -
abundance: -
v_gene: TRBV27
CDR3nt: TGTGCCAGCAGTCACTCTTCGGGGTACCAGCCCCAGCATTTT
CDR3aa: CASSHSSGYQPQHF

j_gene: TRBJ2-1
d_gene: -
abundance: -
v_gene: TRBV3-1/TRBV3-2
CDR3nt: TGTGCCAGCAGCCAAGTTAGAATGTCCCATGAGCAGTTCTTC
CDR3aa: CASSQVRMSHEQFF

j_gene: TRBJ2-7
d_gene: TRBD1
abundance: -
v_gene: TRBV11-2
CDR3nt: TGTGCCAGCAGCCCCCGGGACAGGGATAACGAGCAGTACTTC
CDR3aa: CASSPRDRDNEQYF

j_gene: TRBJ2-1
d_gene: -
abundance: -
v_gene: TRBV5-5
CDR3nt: TGTGCCAGCAGTTTATCATGGGCCGTTGAATACGAGCAGTTCTTC
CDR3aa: CASSLSWAVEYEQFF

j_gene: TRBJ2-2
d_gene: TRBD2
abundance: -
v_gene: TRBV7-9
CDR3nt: TGTGCCAGCAGTTATCCTAGCGGTGACACCGGGGAGCTGTTTTTT
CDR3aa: CASSYPSGDTGELFF

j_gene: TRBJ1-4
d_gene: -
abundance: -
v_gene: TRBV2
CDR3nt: TGTGCCAGCAGAGCAGGGTATGAAAAACTGTTTTTT
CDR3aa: CASRAGYEKLFF

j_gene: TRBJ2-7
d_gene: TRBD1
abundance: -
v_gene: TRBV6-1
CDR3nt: TGTGCCAGCAGTGAACGAGAGGACAGGCACTACGAGCAGTACTTC
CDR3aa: CASSEREDRHYEQYF

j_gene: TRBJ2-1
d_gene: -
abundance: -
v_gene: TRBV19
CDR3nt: TGTGCCAGTAGTCCCGGGAGAGGGTGGGATGAGCAGTTCTTC
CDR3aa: CASSPGRGWDEQFF

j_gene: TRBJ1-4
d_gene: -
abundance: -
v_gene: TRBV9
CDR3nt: TGTGCCAGCCAGGGTTCGGCTAATGAAAAACTGTTTTTT
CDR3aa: CASQGSANEKLFF

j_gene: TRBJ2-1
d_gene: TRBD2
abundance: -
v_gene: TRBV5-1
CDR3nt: TGCGCCAGCAGCTTGATAGCGGGGCTAGCGAATGAGCAGTTCTTC
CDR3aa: CASSLIAGLANEQFF

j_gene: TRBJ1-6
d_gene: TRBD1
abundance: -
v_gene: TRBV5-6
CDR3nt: TGTGCCAGCAGCAACCGGGACAGGGGCTTGTCACCCCTCCACTTT
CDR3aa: CASSNRDRGLSPLHF

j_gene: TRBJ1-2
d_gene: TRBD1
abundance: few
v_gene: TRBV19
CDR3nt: TGTGCCAGTAGAACCCCGGGACAGGGCTATGGCTACACCTTC
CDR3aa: CASRTPGQGYGYTF

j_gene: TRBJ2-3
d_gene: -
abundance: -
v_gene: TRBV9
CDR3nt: TGTGCCAGCAGCGTAGAGGGCTCGCAGCGGATAATCACAGATACGCAGTATTTT
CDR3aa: CASSVEGSQRIITDTQYF

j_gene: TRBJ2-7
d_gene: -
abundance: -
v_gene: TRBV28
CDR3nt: TGTGCCAGCAGTTTCTACAGGGCCCACGAGCAGTACTTC
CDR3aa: CASSFYRAHEQYF

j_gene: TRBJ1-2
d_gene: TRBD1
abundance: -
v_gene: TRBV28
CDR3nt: TGTGCCAGCCTACCCCCTAAAGGGGGCCGAACCTATGGCTACACCTTC
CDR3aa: CASLPPKGGRTYGYTF

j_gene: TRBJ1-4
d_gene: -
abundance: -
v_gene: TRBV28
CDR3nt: TGTGCCAGCAGCCCCGGGTCTTTCCCCACCCGGGGTGATGAAAAACTGTTTTTT
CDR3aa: CASSPGSFPTRGDEKLFF

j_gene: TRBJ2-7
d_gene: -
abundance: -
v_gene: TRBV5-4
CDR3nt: TGTGCCAGCAGCTTGGACTCCGGTTCCGAGCAGTACTTC
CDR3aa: CASSLDSGSEQYF

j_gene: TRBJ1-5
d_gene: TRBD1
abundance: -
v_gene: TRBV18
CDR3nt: TGTGCCAGCTCACTGACAGGGCAAGGGGGCAATCAGCCCCAGCATTTT
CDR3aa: CASSLTGQGGNQPQHF

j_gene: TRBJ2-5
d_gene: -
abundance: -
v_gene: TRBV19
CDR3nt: TGTGCCAGTAGTATCGCGGTCCAAGAGACCCAGTACTTC
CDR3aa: CASSIAVQETQYF

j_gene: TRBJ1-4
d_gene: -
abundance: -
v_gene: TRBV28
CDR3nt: TGTGCCAGCACCGAGGACAGTGCAACTAATGAAAAACTGTTTTTT
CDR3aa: CASTEDSATNEKLFF

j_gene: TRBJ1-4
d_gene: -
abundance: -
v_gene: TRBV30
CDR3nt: TGTGCCTGGAGCGCGGGACTAGCTGGTGAAAAACTGTTTTTT
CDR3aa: CAWSAGLAGEKLFF

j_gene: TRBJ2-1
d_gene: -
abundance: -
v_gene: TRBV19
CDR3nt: TGTGCCAGTAGTATCTTGGGGACACACAATGAGCAGTTCTTC
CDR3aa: CASSILGTHNEQFF

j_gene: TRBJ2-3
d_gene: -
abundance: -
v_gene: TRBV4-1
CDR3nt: TGCGCCAGCAGCCTCTATTCTAGCACAGATACGCAGTATTTT
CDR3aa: CASSLYSSTDTQYF

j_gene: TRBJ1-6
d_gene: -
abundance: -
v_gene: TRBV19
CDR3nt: TGTGCCAGTAGTAGCAGGGATTCACCCCTCCACTTT
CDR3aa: CASSSRDSPLHF

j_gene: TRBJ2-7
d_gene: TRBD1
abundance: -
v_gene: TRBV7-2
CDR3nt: TGTGCCAGCAGCCATAGGACAGGGGAGGCCTACGAGCAGTACTTC
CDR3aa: CASSHRTGEAYEQYF

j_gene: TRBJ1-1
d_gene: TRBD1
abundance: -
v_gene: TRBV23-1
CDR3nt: TGCGCCAGCAGTCAAAACGCACCGGGACAGGGAACTGAAGCTTTCTTT
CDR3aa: CASSQNAPGQGTEAFF

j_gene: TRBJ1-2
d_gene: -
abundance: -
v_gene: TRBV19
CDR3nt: TGTGCCAGTAGTATGGGGTTAACGGACTCCGGCTACACCTTC
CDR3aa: CASSMGLTDSGYTF

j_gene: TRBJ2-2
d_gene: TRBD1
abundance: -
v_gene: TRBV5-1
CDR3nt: TGCGCCAGCAGCTTGTTTCCTACAGGGGCAGGGGACACCGGGGAGCTGTTTTTT
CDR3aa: CASSLFPTGAGDTGELFF

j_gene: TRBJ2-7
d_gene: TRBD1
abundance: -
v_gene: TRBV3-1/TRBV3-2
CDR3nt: TGTGCCAGCAGCCAAGTTGGGGGACAGCCAAACGAGCAGTACTTC
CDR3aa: CASSQVGGQPNEQYF

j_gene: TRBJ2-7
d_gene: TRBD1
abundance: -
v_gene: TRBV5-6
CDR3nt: TGTGCCAGCAGCTTTGCAGGGGGCTACGAGCAGTACTTC
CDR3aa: CASSFAGGYEQYF

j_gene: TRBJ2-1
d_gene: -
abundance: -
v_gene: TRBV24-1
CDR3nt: TGTGCCACCAGTGGCCGCCAGGGAATCGGCCAAAGTGAGCAGTTCTTC
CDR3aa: CATSGRQGIGQSEQFF

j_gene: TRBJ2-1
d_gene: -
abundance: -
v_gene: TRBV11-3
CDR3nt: TGTGCCAGCAGCCCTTTCGAGGGCCCACAAATCAATGAGCAGTTCTTC
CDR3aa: CASSPFEGPQINEQFF

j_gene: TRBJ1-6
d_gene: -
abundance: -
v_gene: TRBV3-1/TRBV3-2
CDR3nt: TGTGCCAGCAGCCCAAGCTCTTTGGTCAATTCACCCCTCCACTTT
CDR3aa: CASSPSSLVNSPLHF

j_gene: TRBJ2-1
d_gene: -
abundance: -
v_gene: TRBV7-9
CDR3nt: TGTGCCAGCAGCTTAGGCGGGACCTACAATGAGCAGTTCTTC
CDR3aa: CASSLGGTYNEQFF

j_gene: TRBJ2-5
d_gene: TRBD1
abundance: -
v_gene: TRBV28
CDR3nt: TGTGCCAGTCGGACAGGGGTGAGAGAGACCCAGTACTTC
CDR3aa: CASRTGVRETQYF

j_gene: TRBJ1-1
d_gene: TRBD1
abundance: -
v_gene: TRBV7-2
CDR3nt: TGTGCCAGCAGTACACAGGGGGCAACTGAAGCTTTCTTT
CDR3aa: CASSTQGATEAFF

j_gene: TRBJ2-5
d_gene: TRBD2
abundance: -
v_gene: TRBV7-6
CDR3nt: TGTGCCAGCAGCTTACTACAAACTAGCGGGGGGGCAGAGACCCAGTACTTC
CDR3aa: CASSLLQTSGGAETQYF

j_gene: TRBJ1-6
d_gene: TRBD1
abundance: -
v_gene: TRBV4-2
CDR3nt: TGTGCCAGCAGCCGACAGGGATATAATTCACCCCTCCACTTT
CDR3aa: CASSRQGYNSPLHF

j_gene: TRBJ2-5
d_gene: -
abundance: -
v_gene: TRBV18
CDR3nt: TGTGCCAGCTCACCCGCGGGACAGCAAGAGACCCAGTACTTC
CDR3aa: CASSPAGQQETQYF

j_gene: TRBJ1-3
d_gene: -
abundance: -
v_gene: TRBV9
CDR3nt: TGTGCCAGCAGCGAGAGACAGGCCCCCGGAAACACCATATATTTT
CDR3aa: CASSERQAPGNTIYF

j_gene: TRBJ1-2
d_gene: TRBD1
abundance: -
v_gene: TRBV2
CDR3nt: TGTGCCAGCAGGGGGACAGGGAACTATGGCTACACCTTC
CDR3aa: CASRGTGNYGYTF

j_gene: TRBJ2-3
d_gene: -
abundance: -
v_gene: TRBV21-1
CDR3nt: TGTGCCAGCCAGGGGGGGACAGGGGGTTCGGATACGCAGTATTTT
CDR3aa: CASQGGTGGSDTQYF